This entry concerns a single T cell receptor (beta chain). The data belong to a study of CD8+ T cells in alopecia areata. CDR1 is MGHRA and CDR2 is YSYEKL in the germline V gene. The CDR3 spans 13 residues. The germline V and J ends were trimmed by 4 bases and 10 bases, with 14 bases remaining between them. It was cDNA, reverse transcribed from extracted RNA, that served as the sequencing template. Libraries were prepared by immunoSEQ multiplex PCR; TCRdb keeps only in-frame clonotypes and omits some of them. Of about 140,000 clones listed, 70% to 90% are singletons. Treatment meaning: oral pan-JAK inhibitor, 5-10 mg twice daily. Cell sorting on a FACSAria was used to separate CD4+ and CD8+ T cells from the PBMCs.

The sequence was obtained from a human donor with alopecia areata. The chain joins TRBV4-1 to TRBJ1-5, with D tentatively TRBD1 (5 bases). The material sequenced was CD8+ T cells sorted from blood, taken at week 4, from a patient treated with tofacitinib. CDR3: CASSLGARDPQHF. CDR3 coding DNA: TGCGCCAGCAGCCTTGGGGCCCGGGATCCCCAGCATTTT.